This T cell receptor beta chain was observed in a study of blood T cell repertoires in COVID-19 (dated by TCRdb to 2018 to 2020). Some background on the complete study: Samples from collaborators originated in the United States, Italy and Spain and spanned both the acute and convalescent phases of COVID-19. The material from the prospective study consisted of cDNA or gDNA derived from T cells, B-cell-depleted T cells, or PBMCs. The dataset comprised deeply sampled blood TCRbeta repertoires from subjects exposed to, actively infected with, or recovered from COVID-19. A freely available public database, intended as a resource for researchers studying the immune response to SARS-CoV-2, is where the repertoires were released. The samples were drawn from the first 160 participants of the ongoing ImmuneRACE study and from 1,254 subjects provided by 6 global collaborators. Sample metadata almost always included a de-identified subject ID, COVID-19 status, age in years and sex. Where available, HLA class I and class II types were taken from metadata supplied by the sample provider and were not determined by assay-based typing. Broad study findings and their caveats: How much clinical and demographic metadata was included differed by source and by participant, and the metadata was provided uncurated.

TCRbeta CDR3 regions were amplified from genomic DNA by means of the immunoSEQ Assay, a bias-controlled multiplex PCR. The paper's processing steps were these. Nucleated cell counts per sample were estimated from amplification of reference gene primers within the assay. Sequence reads were collapsed and filtered to measure the absolute abundance of every unique TCRbeta CDR3 rearrangement. For each sample, productive Simpson clonality was calculated as the square root of Simpson's diversity index across productive rearrangements. Imported from immuneACCESS, the table was reduced by TCRdb to in-frame sequences with V and J called. These copies leave out some clones; in studies compared against another copy, an unresolved V gene accounts for under half, and the cause of the remainder is not known. The DNA was the basis for D and trimming; V, J and clone size are from that table. The sample contains about 270,000 clones, roughly nine tenths of them found a single time. The top ten constitute 2.4% of the sample.

Of note for this clone: The antigen it recognizes is unknown. Base qualities are not provided; no much larger clone lies one nucleotide away.

CDR1 and CDR2, looked up from the germline V gene (reference sequence), are LNHDA and SQIVND. V has 4 bases trimmed and J has 6 bases trimmed; junction bases matching no gene number 3. From the cysteine up to the phenylalanine, the CDR3 has a length of 14 residues. Only the CDR3 region is kept as DNA, spanning 42 bases read in frame from base 1. Participants in the prospective study were aged roughly 18 to 90 years, lived in 24 United States geographic areas, and enrolled through a virtual design. To assign participants to cohorts, the prospective study relied on clinical history that participants themselves reported in a screening survey and a study questionnaire. Recovered participants in ImmuneRACE Cohort 3 were defined by two consecutive negative NP/OP PCR tests, clearance by a healthcare professional, or resolution of symptoms. Mobile phlebotomists in the prospective study collected whole blood, serum and a nasopharyngeal or oropharyngeal swab from every participant. Over a roughly 2-month period, participants in the prospective study had the option of providing additional blood draws and questionnaires. Before DNA extraction, blood samples from the prospective study were shipped at room temperature or frozen.

The V and J segments used are TRBV19 and TRBJ1-5, with 10 bases in between that match TRBD1. This TCR derives from a young woman who had recovered from COVID-19. The source material was PBMCs or T cells enriched from blood (not recorded which). The nucleotide sequence is given as TGTGCCAGTAGTACGGACAGGGGGAGTCAGCCCCAGCATTTT. Its protein is CASSTDRGSQPQHF.